One sample yielded the 16 T cell receptor beta chains listed below, sequenced in a study of blood T cell repertoires in COVID-19. Data came from immunoSEQ multiplex PCR; TCRdb stores just in-frame clones and leaves some out. The sample holds hundreds of thousands of clones; roughly 80% are singletons and the top ten take approximately 8%. Source material: peripheral blood. The receptors shown here come from a woman aged 80 or over with acute or convalescent COVID-19.

V usage is TRBV7-8 and J usage is TRBJ2-3; possible D gene TRBD2, 6 bases. Per the germline V gene, CDR1 is SGHVS and CDR2 is FQNEAQ. The CDR3 is 16 residues long. Trimming shortened V by 1 base and J by 0 bases, and 11 bases separated the two germline ends. The CDR3 DNA reads as TGTGCCAGCAGCTTAGTGGGGGGATTAAGCACAGATACGCAGTATTTT. Its protein is CASSLVGGLSTDTQYF.

This clone was detected only a few times. The chain joins TRBV29-1 to TRBJ1-1; TRBD1 agrees at 8 bases. V dropped 3 bases and J dropped 14; count of bases not matched to a gene: 11. Germline V gene data show CDR1 as SQVTM and CDR2 as ANQGSEA. The CDR3 sequence is 12 residues long. The CDR3 nucleotides read TGCAGCGTTGACGGGACGGACAGGGTCATCTTCTTT. Amino acids: CSVDGTDRVIFF.

The V gene is TRBV2, the J gene TRBJ2-1; 7 positions agree with TRBD2. Trimming took 3 bases from V and 10 from J; bases not matched to a gene: 3. This CDR3 region has 12 residues. CDR1 and CDR2 from the germline V gene are SNHLY and FYNNEI. CDR3 sequence reads: CASSEPAGEQFF. As DNA, the CDR3 is TGTGCCAGCAGTGAGCCAGCGGGAGAGCAGTTCTTC.

V and J are TRBV6-5 and TRBJ2-3, with D tentatively TRBD1 (6 bases). V was pared by 6 bases and J by 4 bases, with 11 bases between. CDR1 and CDR2 from the germline V gene are MNHEY and SVGAGI. The CDR3 length is 13 residues. The CDR3 region is CASRTGFSDTQYF. In DNA form, the CDR3 reads TGTGCCAGCAGAACAGGGTTTTCAGATACGCAGTATTTT.

CDR3 sequence (DNA): TGTGCCAGCTCACCAGGGCAGGGGGCATCGATTGGCTACACCTTC. This gives the protein CASSPGQGASIGYTF. V gene TRBV18 combines with J gene TRBJ1-2; TRBD1 agrees at 8 bases. The trim removed 2 bases at V and 7 bases at J, leaving 9 bases unmatched. The CDR3 consists of 15 residues. Germline CDR1 is KGHSH and CDR2 is LQKENI.

This clone appeared a single time. V and J are TRBV4-1 and TRBJ2-2, with TRBD2 identical over 8 bases. The CDR3 consists of 15 residues. V was pared by 1 base and J by 4 bases, with 2 bases of the junction left unmatched. From germline, CDR1 is MGHRA and CDR2 YSYEKL. CDR3 in DNA: TGCGCCAGCAGCCAAGCGAGCGGGGGCACCGGGGAGCTGTTTTTT. Amino acid sequence: CASSQASGGTGELFF.

The V call is TRBV4-1, the J call TRBJ1-6; a possible D gene is TRBD1 (5 bases). The V gene's germline CDR1 is MGHRA and CDR2 YSYEKL. The CDR3 is 15 amino acids. V shed 3 bases and J shed 7 bases, with 13 bases lying between them. This CDR3 reads CASSQIRTPNSPLHF. CDR3 sequence (DNA): TGCGCCAGCAGCCAGATCCGGACACCGAATTCACCCCTCCACTTT.

V gene TRBV6-5 combines with J gene TRBJ1-2, with a weak D call TRBD1 (6 bases). V shed 6 bases and J shed 4 bases, with 12 bases lying between them. CDR1 is MNHEY, CDR2 SVGAGI, per germline. This CDR3 comprises 13 residues. The CDR3 sequence is CASSPGVGYGYTF. The CDR3 nucleotides read TGTGCCAGCAGCCCAGGGGTAGGCTATGGCTACACCTTC.

This sequence joins TRBV28 and TRBJ2-3; 8 bases line up with TRBD2. V gave up 3 bases and J gave up 10 bases; unmatched junction bases: 6. The CDR3 loop spans 13 amino acids. The germline V gene encodes CDR1 MDHEN and CDR2 SYDVKM. The CDR3 loop reads CASSLREAPPQYF. DNA for the CDR3: TGTGCCAGCAGTTTGCGGGAGGCCCCACCGCAGTATTTT.

Points on this clone: The sample carries other DNA sequences with the same CDR3. The chain links TRBV29-1 to TRBJ2-1, with D possibly matching TRBD2 (5 bases). Germline V lookup: CDR1 SQVTM, CDR2 ANQGSEA. V lost 1 base to trimming and J lost 4 bases, with 8 bases between them. This CDR3 is 13 amino acids long. CDR3 amino acids: CSVEAGGYNEQFF. CDR3 nucleotide sequence: TGCAGCGTTGAAGCGGGCGGGTACAATGAGCAGTTCTTC.

This chain connects TRBV6-5 to TRBJ2-1; D might be TRBD1 (6 bases). Per germline, CDR1 MNHEY and CDR2 SVGAGI. The CDR3 extends over 15 amino acids. V was pared by 7 bases and J by 2 bases, with 15 bases between. The CDR3 coding sequence is TGTGCCAGCATCGGGGTGGGGACACCCTACAATGAGCAGTTCTTC. Translating gives CASIGVGTPYNEQFF.

The chain recombines TRBV4-2 with TRBJ1-2, with 10 positions matching TRBD1. The CDR3 has 19 amino acids. CDR1 and CDR2 from the germline V gene are LGHNA and YNFKEQ. The trim removed 3 bases at V and 4 bases at J, leaving 17 bases unmatched. The CDR3 reads CASSHNPGQGSRVGYGYTF. The CDR3 region has the DNA TGTGCCAGCAGCCACAATCCGGGACAGGGGTCTCGGGTTGGCTATGGCTACACCTTC.

The chain is built from TRBV5-6 and TRBJ2-3, with D perhaps matching TRBD1 (5 bases). This CDR3 has 16 amino acids. Trimming stripped 4 bases from V and 2 bases from J, with 17 bases between. The germline V gene has CDR1 SGHDT and CDR2 YYEEEE. The CDR3 sequence is CASSVRQKVITDTQYF. CDR3 DNA: TGTGCCAGCAGCGTACGACAGAAAGTAATCACAGATACGCAGTATTTT.

CDR3 amino acids: CASSRGVAYEQYF. Here the CDR3 DNA reads TGTGCCAGCTCCAGGGGCGTGGCCTACGAGCAGTACTTC. The V and J genes are TRBV18 and TRBJ2-7; D may be TRBD1 (6 bases). The CDR3 is 13 residues long. Trimming shortened V by 6 bases and J by 2 bases, and 11 bases separated the two germline ends. Per germline, CDR1 KGHSH and CDR2 LQKENI.

As concerns this clone: Other DNA sequences within the sample encode an identical CDR3. The rearrangement uses TRBV18 and TRBJ2-2; 8 bases are shared with TRBD1. J gave up 2 bases and V 1 base, and 3 bases lay outside the gene matches. This CDR3 is 16 amino acids long. CDR1 and CDR2 from the germline V gene are KGHSH and LQKENI. CDR3 protein: CASSPLGTGNTGELFF. CDR3 bases: TGTGCCAGCTCACCACTCGGGACAGGCAACACCGGGGAGCTGTTTTTT.

This clone was recorded a few times. V usage is TRBV14 and J usage is TRBJ2-1; maybe TRBD1 (5 bases). Germline V gives CDR1 SGHDN, CDR2 FVKESK. This CDR3 region has 15 residues. Trimming removed 2 bases at V and 7 bases at J, with 15 bases between. The CDR3, as DNA: TGTGCCAGCAGCCAACAAACGTCCAGGGCGAATGAGCAGTTCTTC. It specifies CASSQQTSRANEQFF. The full variable domain, rest sourced from reference TRBV14 and TRBJ2-1, is EAGVTQFPSHSVIEKGQTVTLRCDPISGHDNLYWYRRVMGKEIKFLLHFVKESKQDESGMPNNRFLAERTGGTYSTLKVQPAELEDSGVYFCASSQQTSRANEQFFGPGTRLTVL.